These T cell receptor beta chains were read from a single sample in a study of identical twins. TCRdb called the 5' RACE reads again in MiXCR, with one record for every CDR3 protein. The sample carries under 800,000 distinct CDR3 sequences, over 20% recorded once. These same records also appear under a second study, on T cells expressing NK-cell markers.

What was sequenced was PBMCs. These receptors were obtained from a woman aged 18 to 35 in good health. The CDR3 runs from the conserved cysteine through the conserved F or W. Each record gives: J gene, D gene, V gene, clone size, CDR3 protein, CDR3 DNA. D genes are given only for firm matches. Not every row has a clone size; where given, it reads once, few, many or a size class.

TRBJ2-3	-	TRBV6-5	few	CASSYGGALPPDTQYF	TGTGCCAGCAGTTACGGGGGAGCCCTACCACCAGATACGCAGTATTTT
TRBJ2-1	TRBD2	TRBV10-2	few	CASSPSTSRIDEQFF	TGCGCCAGCTCCCCCTCGACTAGCCGGATCGATGAGCAGTTCTTC
TRBJ2-7	-	TRBV5-5	-	CASRDGVLGYEQYF	TGTGCCAGCAGAGATGGAGTATTAGGATACGAGCAGTACTTC
TRBJ2-7	-	TRBV5-5	-	CASSFEGAGIYEQYF	TGTGCCAGCAGCTTTGAAGGGGCAGGGATATACGAGCAGTACTTC
TRBJ2-5	TRBD2	TRBV10-3	few	CAITGEREVPQYF	TGTGCCATCACGGGTGAGCGGGAGGTCCCCCAGTACTTC
TRBJ2-1	-	TRBV6-2/TRBV6-3	-	CASTTGWIGEQFF	TGTGCCAGCACTACAGGTTGGATCGGTGAGCAGTTCTTC
TRBJ1-1	-	TRBV12-3/TRBV12-4	few	CASSLSQKSAAAFF	TGTGCCAGCAGTTTATCCCAAAAATCGGCGGCAGCTTTCTTT
TRBJ2-1	TRBD2	TRBV12-3/TRBV12-4	many	CASSLSGGVHNEQFF	TGTGCCAGCAGTTTATCCGGGGGGGTACACAATGAGCAGTTCTTC
TRBJ2-1	-	TRBV20-1	few	CSASGRAESRSYNEQFF	TGCAGTGCTAGCGGGAGAGCCGAATCTCGGTCCTACAATGAGCAGTTCTTC
TRBJ2-2	-	TRBV12-3/TRBV12-4	-	CASSLGVSVGELFF	TGTGCCAGCAGTTTAGGGGTGTCCGTCGGGGAGCTGTTTTTT
TRBJ2-3	-	TRBV2	few	CASSVVVADTQYF	TGTGCCAGCAGTGTCGTAGTGGCAGATACGCAGTATTTT
TRBJ2-1	TRBD2	TRBV9	-	CASSVDLAGAGEQFF	TGTGCCAGCAGCGTAGACCTAGCGGGGGCAGGTGAGCAGTTCTTC
TRBJ1-6	-	TRBV14	-	CASSQVSGGNSPLHF	TGTGCCAGCAGCCAAGTGTCTGGTGGAAATTCACCCCTCCACTTT
TRBJ1-1	-	TRBV6-1	-	CASSLNSGDTEAFF	TGTGCCAGCAGCCTAAACTCCGGGGACACTGAAGCTTTCTTT
TRBJ2-1	TRBD2	TRBV7-7	-	CASSLRAGGRMHNEQFF	TGTGCCAGCAGCTTACGAGCGGGAGGGCGAATGCACAATGAGCAGTTCTTC
TRBJ1-3	TRBD1	TRBV12-3/TRBV12-4	-	CASSLQAQGMGNTIYF	TGTGCCAGCAGTTTACAAGCACAGGGGATGGGAAACACCATATATTTT
TRBJ1-2	-	TRBV20-1	-	CSARESQSANYGYTF	TGCAGTGCTAGAGAGAGTCAGTCCGCTAACTATGGCTACACCTTC
TRBJ2-1	TRBD2	TRBV9	-	CASSVDLAGGREQFF	TGTGCCAGCAGCGTAGACCTAGCGGGGGGTCGCGAGCAGTTCTTC
TRBJ2-5	-	TRBV2	-	CASSEALTGPYQETQYF	TGTGCCAGCAGTGAAGCGCTGACGGGGCCCTACCAAGAGACCCAGTACTTC
TRBJ1-3	-	TRBV10-3	few	CAISEISGNTIYF	TGTGCCATCAGTGAAATCTCTGGAAACACCATATATTTT
TRBJ2-1	TRBD2	TRBV27	-	CASSLGTRWNEQFF	TGTGCCAGCAGTCTCGGGACTAGGTGGAATGAGCAGTTCTTC
TRBJ2-1	TRBD1	TRBV6-5	-	CASSYSFTGGYNEQFF	TGTGCCAGCAGTTACTCATTTACAGGGGGGTACAATGAGCAGTTCTTC
TRBJ1-5	-	TRBV12-3/TRBV12-4	-	CASSSSQGGNQPQHF	TGTGCCAGCAGCTCATCTCAGGGCGGCAATCAGCCCCAGCATTTT
TRBJ2-3	-	TRBV10-2	few	CASNGRLGTDTQYF	TGCGCCAGCAACGGCCGGCTTGGCACAGATACGCAGTATTTT
TRBJ2-3	-	TRBV20-1	few	CSANGGTSSTDTQYF	TGCAGTGCCAATGGCGGGACATCTAGCACAGATACGCAGTATTTT
TRBJ2-1	TRBD1	TRBV29-1	-	CSAEDRGYNEQFF	TGCAGCGCCGAGGACAGGGGATACAATGAGCAGTTCTTC